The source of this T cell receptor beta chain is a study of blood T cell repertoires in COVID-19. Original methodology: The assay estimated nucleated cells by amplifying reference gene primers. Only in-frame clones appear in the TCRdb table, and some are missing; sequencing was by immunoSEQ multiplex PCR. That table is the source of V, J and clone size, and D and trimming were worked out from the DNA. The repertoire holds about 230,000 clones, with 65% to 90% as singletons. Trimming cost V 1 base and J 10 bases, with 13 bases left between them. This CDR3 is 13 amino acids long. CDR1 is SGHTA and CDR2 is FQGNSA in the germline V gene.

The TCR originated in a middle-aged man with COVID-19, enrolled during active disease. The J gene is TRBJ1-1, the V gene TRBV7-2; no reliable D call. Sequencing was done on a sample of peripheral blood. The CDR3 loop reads CASSLGPRLGAFF. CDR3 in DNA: TGTGCCAGCAGCTTAGGACCGAGACTCGGAGCTTTCTTT.